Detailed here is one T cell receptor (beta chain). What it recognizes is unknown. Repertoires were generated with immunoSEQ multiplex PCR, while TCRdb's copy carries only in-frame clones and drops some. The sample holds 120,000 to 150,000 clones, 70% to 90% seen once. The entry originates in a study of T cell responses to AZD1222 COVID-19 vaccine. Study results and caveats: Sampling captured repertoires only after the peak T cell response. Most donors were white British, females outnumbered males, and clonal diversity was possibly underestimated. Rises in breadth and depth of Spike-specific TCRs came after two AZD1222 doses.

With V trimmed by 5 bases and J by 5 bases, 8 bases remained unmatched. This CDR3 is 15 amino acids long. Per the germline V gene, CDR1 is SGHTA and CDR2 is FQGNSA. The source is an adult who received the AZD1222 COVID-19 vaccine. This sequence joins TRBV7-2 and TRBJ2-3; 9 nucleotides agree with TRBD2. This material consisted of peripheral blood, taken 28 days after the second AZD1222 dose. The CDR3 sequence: CASSLSGGRGDTQYF. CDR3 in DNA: TGTGCCAGCAGCCTAAGCGGGGGGAGGGGAGATACGCAGTATTTT.